The source of this T cell receptor (beta chain) is a study of T cells in Graves' hyperthyroidism and ophthalmopathy. TCR beta CDR3 regions were amplified from RNA. First-round RT-PCR targeting the TCR CDR3 was performed with the HTBI primer set. TCRdb redid the calling of the multiplex PCR reads with MiXCR, one entry per CDR3 protein. The sample lists hundreds of thousands of distinct CDR3 sequences, 45% occurring once. The CDR3 is made up of 13 amino acids. V was trimmed by 3 bases and J by 6 bases, leaving 12 bases between them. The chain has TRBV12-3 or TRBV12-4 and TRBJ2-7, with unresolved D. The clonotype comes from an adult man with Graves' disease, either hyperthyroidism or ophthalmopathy (not recorded which). Sequences were obtained from peripheral blood or thyroid tissue (not recorded which). CDR3 protein: CASSFGLGFEQYF. The CDR3 nucleotides read TGTGCCAGCAGTTTTGGGCTAGGGTTCGAGCAGTACTTC.